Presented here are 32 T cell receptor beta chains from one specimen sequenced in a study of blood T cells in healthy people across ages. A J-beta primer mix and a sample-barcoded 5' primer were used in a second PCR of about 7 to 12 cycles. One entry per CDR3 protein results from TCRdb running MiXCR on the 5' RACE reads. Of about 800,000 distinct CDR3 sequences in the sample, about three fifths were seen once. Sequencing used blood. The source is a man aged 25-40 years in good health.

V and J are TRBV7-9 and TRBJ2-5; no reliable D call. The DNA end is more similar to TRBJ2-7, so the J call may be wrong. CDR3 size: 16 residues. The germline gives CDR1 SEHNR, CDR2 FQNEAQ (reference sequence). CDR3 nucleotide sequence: TGTGCCAGCAGCTTAGAGGCCTCAGGTAGCTCCTACGAGCAGTACTTC. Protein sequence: CASSLEASGSSYEQYF.

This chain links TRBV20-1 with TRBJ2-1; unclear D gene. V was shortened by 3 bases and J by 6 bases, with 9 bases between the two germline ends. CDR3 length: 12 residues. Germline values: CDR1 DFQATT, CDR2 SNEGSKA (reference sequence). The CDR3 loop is CSASPQANEQFF. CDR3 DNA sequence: TGCAGTGCTAGCCCGCAGGCCAATGAGCAGTTCTTC.

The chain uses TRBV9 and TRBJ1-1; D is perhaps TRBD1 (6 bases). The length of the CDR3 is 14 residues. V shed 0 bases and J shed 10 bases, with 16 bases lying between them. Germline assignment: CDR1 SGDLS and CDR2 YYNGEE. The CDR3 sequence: CASSVEVQGGIAFF. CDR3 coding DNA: TGTGCCAGCAGCGTAGAAGTACAGGGCGGGATAGCTTTCTTT.

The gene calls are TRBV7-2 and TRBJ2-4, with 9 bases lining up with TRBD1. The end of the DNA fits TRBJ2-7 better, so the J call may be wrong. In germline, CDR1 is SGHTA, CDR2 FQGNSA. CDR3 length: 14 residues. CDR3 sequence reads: CASSVGTGLTEQYF. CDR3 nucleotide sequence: TGTGCCAGCAGCGTTGGGACAGGGCTCACCGAGCAGTACTTC.

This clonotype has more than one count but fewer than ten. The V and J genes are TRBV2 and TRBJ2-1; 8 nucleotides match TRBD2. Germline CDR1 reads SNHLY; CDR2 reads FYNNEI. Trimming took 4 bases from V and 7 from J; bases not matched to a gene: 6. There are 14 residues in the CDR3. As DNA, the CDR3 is TGTGCCAGCAGTGCGGGGGGGGGATGGAATGAGCAGTTCTTC. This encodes CASSAGGGWNEQFF.

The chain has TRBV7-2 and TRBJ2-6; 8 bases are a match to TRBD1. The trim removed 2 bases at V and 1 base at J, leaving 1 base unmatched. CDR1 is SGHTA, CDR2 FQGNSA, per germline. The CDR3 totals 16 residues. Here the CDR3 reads CASSLYRGSGANVLTF. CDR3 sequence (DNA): TGTGCCAGCAGCTTATACAGGGGGTCTGGGGCCAACGTCCTGACTTTC.

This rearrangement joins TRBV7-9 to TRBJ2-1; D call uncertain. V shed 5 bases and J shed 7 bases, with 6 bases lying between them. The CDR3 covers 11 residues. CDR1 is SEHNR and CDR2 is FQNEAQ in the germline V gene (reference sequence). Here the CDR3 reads CASSAENEQFF. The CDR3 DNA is TGTGCCAGCAGCGCCGAAAATGAGCAGTTCTTC.

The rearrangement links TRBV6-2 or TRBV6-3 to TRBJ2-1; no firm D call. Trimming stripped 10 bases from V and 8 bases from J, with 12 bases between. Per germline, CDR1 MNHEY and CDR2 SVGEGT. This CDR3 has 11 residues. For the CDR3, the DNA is TGTGCCACCCAAACCCTCCATGAGCAGTTCTTC. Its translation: CATQTLHEQFF.

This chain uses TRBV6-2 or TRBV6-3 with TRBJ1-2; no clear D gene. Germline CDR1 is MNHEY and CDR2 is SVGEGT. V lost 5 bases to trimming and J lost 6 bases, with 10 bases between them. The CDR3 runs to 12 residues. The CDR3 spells CASSPSLDGYTF. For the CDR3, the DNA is TGTGCCAGCAGTCCGTCATTGGATGGCTACACCTTC.

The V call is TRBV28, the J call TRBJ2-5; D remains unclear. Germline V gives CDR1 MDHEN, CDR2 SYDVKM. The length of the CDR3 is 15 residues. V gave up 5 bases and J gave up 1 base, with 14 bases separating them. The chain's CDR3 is CASSDTWTVQETQYF. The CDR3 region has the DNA TGTGCCAGCAGTGATACCTGGACGGTCCAAGAGACCCAGTACTTC.

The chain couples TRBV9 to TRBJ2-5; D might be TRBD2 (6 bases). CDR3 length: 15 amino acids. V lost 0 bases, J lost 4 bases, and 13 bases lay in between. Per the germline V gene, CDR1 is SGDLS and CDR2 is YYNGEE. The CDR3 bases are TGTGCCAGCAGCGTAGGGGACCTGGGAGGAGAGACCCAGTACTTC. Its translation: CASSVGDLGGETQYF.

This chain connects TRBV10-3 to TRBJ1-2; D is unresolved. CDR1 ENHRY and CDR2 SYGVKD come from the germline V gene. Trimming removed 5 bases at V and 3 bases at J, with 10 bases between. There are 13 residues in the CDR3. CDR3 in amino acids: CAISPGKDYGYTF. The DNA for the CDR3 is TGTGCCATCAGTCCGGGAAAGGACTATGGCTACACCTTC.

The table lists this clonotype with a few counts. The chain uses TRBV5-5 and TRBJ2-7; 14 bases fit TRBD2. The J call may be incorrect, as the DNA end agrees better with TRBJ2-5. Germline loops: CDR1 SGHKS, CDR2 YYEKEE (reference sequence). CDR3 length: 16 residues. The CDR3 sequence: CASSHGTSGSAETQYF. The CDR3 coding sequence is TGTGCCAGCAGCCACGGGACTAGCGGGAGTGCAGAGACCCAGTACTTC.

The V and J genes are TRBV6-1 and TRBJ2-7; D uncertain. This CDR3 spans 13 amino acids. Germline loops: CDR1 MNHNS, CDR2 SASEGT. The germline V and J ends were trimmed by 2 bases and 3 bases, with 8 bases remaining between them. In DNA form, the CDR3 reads TGTGCCAGCAGTGAACAATCCCTCTACGAGCAGTACTTC. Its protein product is CASSEQSLYEQYF.

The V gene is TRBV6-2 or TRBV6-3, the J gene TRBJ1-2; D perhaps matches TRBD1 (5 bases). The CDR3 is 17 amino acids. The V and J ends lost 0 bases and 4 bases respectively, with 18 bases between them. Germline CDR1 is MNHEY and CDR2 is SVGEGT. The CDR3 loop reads CASSYSIKDGGSYGYTF. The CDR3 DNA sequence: TGTGCCAGCAGTTACTCGATAAAAGACGGGGGTAGCTATGGCTACACCTTC.

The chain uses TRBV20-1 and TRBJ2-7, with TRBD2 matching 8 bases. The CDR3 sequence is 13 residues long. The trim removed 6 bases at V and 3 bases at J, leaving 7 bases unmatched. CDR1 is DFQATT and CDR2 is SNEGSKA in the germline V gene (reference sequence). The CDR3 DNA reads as TGCAGTGCCCATAGCGGGGTGAGCTACGAGCAGTACTTC. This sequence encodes CSAHSGVSYEQYF.

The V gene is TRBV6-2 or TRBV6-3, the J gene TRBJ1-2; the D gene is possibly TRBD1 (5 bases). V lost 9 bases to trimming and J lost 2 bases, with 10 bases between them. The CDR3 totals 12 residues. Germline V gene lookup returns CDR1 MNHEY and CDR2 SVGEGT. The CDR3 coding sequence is TGTGCCAGGGGACTAAAAAACTATGGCTACACCTTC. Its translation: CARGLKNYGYTF.

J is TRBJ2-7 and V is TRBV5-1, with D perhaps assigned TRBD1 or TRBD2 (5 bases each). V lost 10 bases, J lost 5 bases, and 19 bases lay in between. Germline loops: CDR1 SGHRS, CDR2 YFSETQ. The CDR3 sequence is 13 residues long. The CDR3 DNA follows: TGCGCCTCAACAACCCGGGGACCCGACGAGCAGTACTTC. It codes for CASTTRGPDEQYF. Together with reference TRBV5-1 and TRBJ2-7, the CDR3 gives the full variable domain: KAGVTQTPRYLIKTRGQQVTLSCSPISGHRSVSWYQQTPGQGLQFLFEYFSETQRNKGNFPGRFSGRQFSNSRSEMNVSTLELGDSALYLCASTTRGPDEQYFGPGTRLTVT.

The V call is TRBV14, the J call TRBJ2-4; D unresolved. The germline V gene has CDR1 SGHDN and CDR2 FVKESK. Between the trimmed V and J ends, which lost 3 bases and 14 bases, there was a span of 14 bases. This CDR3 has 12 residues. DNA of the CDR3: TGTGCCAGCAGCCAGGCCTCTTCAGTGGAGTACTTC. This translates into CASSQASSVEYF.

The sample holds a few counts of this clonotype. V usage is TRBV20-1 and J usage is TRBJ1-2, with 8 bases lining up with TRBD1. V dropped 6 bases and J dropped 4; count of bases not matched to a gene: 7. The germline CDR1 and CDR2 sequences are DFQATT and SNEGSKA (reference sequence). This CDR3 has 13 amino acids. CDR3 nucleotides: TGCAGTGCCGGCCAGGGGGCTTTCTATGGCTACACCTTC. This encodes CSAGQGAFYGYTF.

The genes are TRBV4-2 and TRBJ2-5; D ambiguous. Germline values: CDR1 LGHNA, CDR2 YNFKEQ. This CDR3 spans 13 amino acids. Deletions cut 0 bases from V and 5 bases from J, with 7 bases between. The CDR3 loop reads CASSQDLIETQYF. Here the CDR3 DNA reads TGTGCCAGCAGCCAAGATTTAATCGAGACCCAGTACTTC.

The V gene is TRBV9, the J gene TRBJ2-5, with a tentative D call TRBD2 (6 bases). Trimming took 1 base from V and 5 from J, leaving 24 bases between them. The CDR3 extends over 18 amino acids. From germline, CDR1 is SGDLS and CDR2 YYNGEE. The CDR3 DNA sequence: TGTGCCAGCAGCGTACTCTACCAACCGGGAGCCTCTAAGGAGACCCAGTACTTC. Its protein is CASSVLYQPGASKETQYF.

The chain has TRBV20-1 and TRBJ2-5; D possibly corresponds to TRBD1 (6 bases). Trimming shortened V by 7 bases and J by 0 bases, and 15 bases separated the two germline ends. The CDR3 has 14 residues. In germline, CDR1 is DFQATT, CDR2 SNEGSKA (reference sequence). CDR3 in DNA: TGCAGTGGGTATTGGGACACCAACCAAGAGACCCAGTACTTC. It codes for CSGYWDTNQETQYF.

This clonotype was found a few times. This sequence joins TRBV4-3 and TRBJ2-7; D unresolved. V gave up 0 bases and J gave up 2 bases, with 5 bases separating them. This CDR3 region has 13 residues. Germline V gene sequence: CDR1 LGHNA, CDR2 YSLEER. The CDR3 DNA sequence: TGCGCCAGCAGCCAAGATCAGGCCTACGAGCAGTACTTC. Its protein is CASSQDQAYEQYF.

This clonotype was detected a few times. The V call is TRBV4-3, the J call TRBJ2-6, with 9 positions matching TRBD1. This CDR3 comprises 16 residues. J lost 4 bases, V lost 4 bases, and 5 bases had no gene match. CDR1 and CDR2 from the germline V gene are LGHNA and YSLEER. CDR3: CASSLGTGRGANVLTF. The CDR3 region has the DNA TGCGCCAGCAGCCTGGGGACAGGGCGGGGGGCCAACGTCCTGACTTTC.

The CDR3 spells CASSLMAASLYNEQFF. The CDR3 coding sequence is TGTGCCAGCAGCTTAATGGCGGCTAGCTTGTACAATGAGCAGTTCTTC. This rearrangement joins TRBV12-3 or TRBV12-4 to TRBJ2-1, with D possibly being TRBD2 (5 bases). Trimming took 6 bases from V and 4 from J, leaving 19 bases between them. The CDR3 contains 16 residues.

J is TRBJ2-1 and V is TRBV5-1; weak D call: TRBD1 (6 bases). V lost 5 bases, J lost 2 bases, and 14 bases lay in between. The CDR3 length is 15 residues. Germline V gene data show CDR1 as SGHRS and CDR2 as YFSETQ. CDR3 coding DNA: TGCGCCAGCAGAGTGACAGGTAGTCCCTACAATGAGCAGTTCTTC. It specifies CASRVTGSPYNEQFF.

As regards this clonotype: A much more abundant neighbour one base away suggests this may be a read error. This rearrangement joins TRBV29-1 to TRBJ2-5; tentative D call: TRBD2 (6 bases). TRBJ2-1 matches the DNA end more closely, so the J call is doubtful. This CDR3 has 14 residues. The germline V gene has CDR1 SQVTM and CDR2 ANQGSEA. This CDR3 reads CSVDREVGGETQFF. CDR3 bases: TGCAGCGTTGACAGGGAGGTTGGCGGCGAGACCCAGTTCTTC.

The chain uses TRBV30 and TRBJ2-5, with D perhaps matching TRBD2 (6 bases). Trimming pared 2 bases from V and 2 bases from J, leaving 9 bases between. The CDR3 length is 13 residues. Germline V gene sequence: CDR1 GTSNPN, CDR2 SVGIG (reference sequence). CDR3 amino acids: CAWSSGLQETQYF. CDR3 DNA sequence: TGTGCCTGGAGTAGCGGGCTACAAGAGACCCAGTACTTC.

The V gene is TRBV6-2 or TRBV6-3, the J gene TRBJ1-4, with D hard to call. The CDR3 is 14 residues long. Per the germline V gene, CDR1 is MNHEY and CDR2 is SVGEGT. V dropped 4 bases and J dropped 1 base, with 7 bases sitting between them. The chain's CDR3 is CASSSRRTNEKLFF. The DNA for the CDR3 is TGTGCCAGCAGTTCCCGGAGAACTAATGAAAAACTGTTTTTT.

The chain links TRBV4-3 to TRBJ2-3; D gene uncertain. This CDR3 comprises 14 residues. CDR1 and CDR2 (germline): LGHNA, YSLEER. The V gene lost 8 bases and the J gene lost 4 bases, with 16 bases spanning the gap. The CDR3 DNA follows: TGCGCCAGCCAGTCCGGGCTTATATCAGATACGCAGTATTTT. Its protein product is CASQSGLISDTQYF.

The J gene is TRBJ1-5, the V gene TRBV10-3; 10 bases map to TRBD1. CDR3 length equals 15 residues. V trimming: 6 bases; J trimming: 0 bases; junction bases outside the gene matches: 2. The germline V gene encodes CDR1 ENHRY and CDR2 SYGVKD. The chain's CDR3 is CAISGTGDSNQPQHF. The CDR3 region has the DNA TGTGCCATCAGCGGGACAGGGGATAGCAATCAGCCCCAGCATTTT.